This T cell receptor (beta chain) originates from a study of tumor-infiltrating lymphocytes in primary liver carcinoma. Study at large: Samples returned roughly 3.65 to 7.13 million productive TCRbeta reads each. Read depth did not differ significantly between tissue types.

Remarks on this clonotype: The junction and the germline gene differ at one end; a read error may be behind it.

Germline CDR1 and CDR2: SGHNT and YENEEA. This CDR3 is 14 amino acids long. Unsorted whole blood served as the source of blood RNA, and germline DNA was extracted as well. The investigators made TCR beta cDNA from 500 ng total RNA, using a constant-region primer. What produced the TCR beta libraries was three nested multiplex PCR rounds using slightly modified ARM-PCR. The first two PCR rounds used TRBV1-TRBV30 primers with a Cbeta primer, around 10 cycles each. MiXCR was run by TCRdb on the multiplex PCR reads, yielding one entry per CDR3 protein. Of around 330,000 distinct CDR3 sequences listed, almost 60% were seen once; the top ten hold about 18%.

This chain links TRBV11-3 with TRBJ2-1; D is uncertain. The sequencing input was peripheral blood. The receptor was derived from a woman aged 25 to 45 with primary liver carcinoma and hepatitis B virus infection. CDR3 sequence: CVSSLGSRLNEQSF. For the CDR3, the DNA is TGTGTCAGCAGCTTAGGGTCCAGGTTAAATGAGCAGTCCTTC.